This T cell receptor beta chain was found in a study of Graves' ophthalmopathy and Graves' hyperthyroidism. This clonotype has a count of ten or more. Its antigen is not identified. Points from the study as a whole: Thyroid clonotypes that were expanded above 0.001 frequency mostly also appeared in blood. Sensitivity of approximately 66% and specificity of approximately 72% were achieved by the model that predicted ophthalmopathy progression.

This CDR3 spans 12 amino acids. The germline V and J ends were trimmed by 5 bases and 0 bases, with 4 bases remaining between them. Germline V CDR1 and CDR2: KGHSH, LQKENI. Ophthalmopathic donors had moderate-to-severe activity, CAS ≥3 and NOSPECS ≥4, with disease that had lasted under 3 months. Establishment of the diagnosis relied upon clinical symptoms, serum thyroxine, TRAb, thyroid ultrasound and orbital computed tomography. From RNA, the CDR3 regions of TCR beta chains were amplified and sequenced. HTBI primers primed a first-round RT-PCR, and a second-round multiplex PCR followed. TCRdb ran MiXCR on the multiplex PCR reads and lists one entry per CDR3 protein. The table lists approximately 160,000 distinct CDR3 sequences, roughly 36% of them singletons, with 8% to 9.5% in the top ten.

The TCR was taken from a man aged 25 to 40 with Graves' ophthalmopathy. The chain recombines TRBV18 with TRBJ2-5; unclear D gene. The sample comprised peripheral blood. CDR3 region: CASSGDQETQYF. As DNA, the CDR3 is TGTGCCAGCTCAGGGGACCAAGAGACCCAGTACTTC.